The table lists the clone carrying this T cell receptor beta chain with a count of one. The antigen is not known. The data belong to a study of Ad26.COV2.S vaccination and SARS-CoV-2 variants. Study-level background: Ad26.COV2.S was injected intramuscularly once or twice, 56 days apart. Findings of the study overall: Relative to placebo recipients, vaccine recipients exhibited elevated spike-specific TCR breadth. Substantial breadth in spike-specific CD8+ and CD4+ T cell responses was reportedly seen after vaccination.

Treatment of the sample: around 19 received Ad26.COV2.S at low or high dose, single or two shots; about 5 received placebo; per-sample allocation not given. The samples date from day 63 after the first vaccine or placebo injection. Using immunoSEQ multiplex PCR, the repertoire was profiled, and TCRdb retains in-frame clones only, with some absent. The sample includes about 350,000 clones, 86% of them seen just once. The CDR3 sequence is 11 residues long. Trimming cost V 4 bases and J 6 bases, with 6 bases left between them. The germline V gene encodes CDR1 MDHEN and CDR2 SYDVKM. This clonotype originated in a person between 18 and 59 years old who received the Ad26.COV2.S COVID-19 vaccine or a placebo. The chain joins TRBV28 to TRBJ1-2, with D unclear. Sequenced here: peripheral blood, sampled in a trial of Ad26.COV2.S vaccine versus placebo. CDR3 DNA sequence: TGTGCCAGCAGTTCCCAGAATGGCTACACCTTC. It specifies CASSSQNGYTF.